The 25 T cell receptor beta chains in this list originate from one sample, sequenced in a study of cytomegalovirus exposure and HLA in healthy donors. The PCR had 60 Vbeta and 13 Jbeta primers. Profiling relied on immunoSEQ multiplex PCR, and the TCRdb table lists in-frame clones only, not all of them. Here the sample spans around 65,000 clones, over 75% being singletons. The sequencing sample was made of PBMCs. The receptors derive from a woman aged 25 to 39 in good health and CMV-seronegative.

The chain recombines TRBV25-1 with TRBJ2-1; D possibly corresponds to TRBD1 (5 bases). This CDR3 is 12 amino acids long. Trimming took 4 bases from V and 8 from J, leaving 9 bases between them. Germline assignment: CDR1 MGHDK and CDR2 SYGVNS. This CDR3 is CASSAFRDEQFF. DNA for the CDR3: TGTGCCAGCAGTGCCTTCAGGGATGAGCAGTTCTTC.

This clone was picked up a small number of times. This chain connects TRBV7-9 to TRBJ1-4, with TRBD1 as a possible D gene (5 bases). This CDR3 spans 14 amino acids. Looked up from germline, CDR1 is SEHNR and CDR2 is FQNEAQ (reference sequence). Trimming removed 3 bases at V and 4 bases at J, with 9 bases between. The CDR3 loop is CASSFNGHNEKLFF. CDR3 nucleotide sequence: TGTGCCAGCAGCTTCAACGGACATAATGAAAAACTGTTTTTT.

The V and J genes are TRBV11-3 and TRBJ1-3; weak D call: TRBD1 (5 bases). V was cut by 5 bases and J by 2 bases, with 25 bases left in between. This CDR3 spans 19 amino acids. Germline V lookup: CDR1 SGHNT, CDR2 YENEEA. CDR3: CASSTRSDPTVDAGNTIYF. In DNA form, the CDR3 reads TGTGCCAGCAGCACCCGATCCGACCCGACAGTAGACGCTGGAAACACCATATATTTT.

J is TRBJ1-5 and V is TRBV6-5, with a tentative D call TRBD1 (5 bases). Per the germline V gene, CDR1 is MNHEY and CDR2 is SVGAGI. This CDR3 has 14 residues. V dropped 10 bases and J dropped 1 base, with 14 bases sitting between them. In DNA form, the CDR3 reads TGTGCCACTAGCCGGGGGAGGAGCAATCAGCCCCAGCATTTT. As protein: CATSRGRSNQPQHF.

This rearrangement joins TRBV30 to TRBJ2-7; 11 bases are shared with TRBD2. The CDR3 totals 12 residues. Germline V CDR1 and CDR2: GTSNPN, SVGIG (reference sequence). J gave up 3 bases and V 7 bases, and 2 bases lay outside the gene matches. The CDR3 bases are TGTGCCTACGGGACTAGCGGCTACGAGCAGTACTTC. Protein product: CAYGTSGYEQYF.

V gene TRBV30 combines with J gene TRBJ1-1; tentatively, D is TRBD1 (6 bases). This CDR3 is 13 amino acids long. V was clipped by 5 bases and J by 0 bases, with 10 bases between them. Germline CDR1 reads GTSNPN; CDR2 reads SVGIG (reference sequence). The chain's CDR3 is CAWETGLNTEAFF. For the CDR3, the DNA is TGTGCCTGGGAAACAGGGTTGAACACTGAAGCTTTCTTT.

The chain links TRBV18 to TRBJ2-5, with unresolved D. The CDR3 length is 12 residues. Trimming stripped 5 bases from V and 5 bases from J, with 9 bases between. Germline CDR1 and CDR2: KGHSH and LQKENI. The CDR3 region is CASSSIHETQYF. In DNA form, the CDR3 reads TGTGCCAGCTCATCAATACACGAGACCCAGTACTTC.

The rearrangement joins TRBV2 to TRBJ1-1; 7 bases line up with TRBD1. The V gene's germline CDR1 is SNHLY and CDR2 FYNNEI. Trimming took 6 bases from V and 4 from J; bases not matched to a gene: 5. CDR3 length: 13 residues. Here the CDR3 reads CASRAGGFTEAFF. CDR3 coding DNA: TGTGCCAGCAGAGCAGGGGGATTCACTGAAGCTTTCTTT.

This chain links TRBV7-9 with TRBJ2-7; D remains unclear. CDR3 length equals 13 residues. Germline V CDR1 and CDR2: SEHNR, FQNEAQ (reference sequence). Trimming removed 5 bases from V and 2 bases from J, with 10 bases in between. CDR3 amino acids: CASSLLAAYEQYF. The CDR3 nucleotides read TGTGCCAGCAGCCTCTTAGCCGCCTACGAGCAGTACTTC.

This clone appeared a single time. The V and J genes are TRBV5-6 and TRBJ1-1, with D possibly matching TRBD1 (6 bases). CDR1 is SGHDT and CDR2 is YYEEEE in the germline V gene. The CDR3 spans 14 residues. V dropped 4 bases and J dropped 1 base, with 11 bases sitting between them. For the CDR3, the DNA is TGTGCCAGCAGCCCCAGGGGTGGGAACACTGAAGCTTTCTTT. This codes for CASSPRGGNTEAFF.

The chain has TRBV20-1 and TRBJ1-1, with D perhaps TRBD1 (6 bases). V lost 6 bases and J 7 bases, leaving 12 bases between the germline ends. Germline V lookup: CDR1 DFQATT, CDR2 SNEGSKA (reference sequence). The CDR3 contains 11 residues. As DNA, the CDR3 is TGCAGTGCAGGGGGACCTAGTGAAGCTTTCTTT. Encoded protein: CSAGGPSEAFF.

V and J are TRBV30 and TRBJ2-2; D is perhaps TRBD1 (6 bases). CDR3 length: 16 amino acids. Germline CDR1 GTSNPN, CDR2 SVGIG (reference sequence). Trimming pared 3 bases from V and 0 bases from J, leaving 14 bases between. This CDR3 is CAWSVLGAPNTGELFF. CDR3 in DNA: TGTGCCTGGAGCGTGTTGGGGGCTCCGAACACCGGGGAGCTGTTTTTT.

Notes on this clone: One junction end does not reproduce the germline sequence, and a read error may be involved. DNA for the CDR3: TGTGCTAGCAGCTTAAGGGGCAATGAAAAACTGTTTTTT. It yields the protein CASSLRGNEKLFF. This chain joins TRBV7-7 and TRBJ1-4, with a weak D call TRBD1 (5 bases). The CDR3 extends over 13 amino acids. The germline V gene has CDR1 SSHAT and CDR2 FNYEAQ (reference sequence).

This clone was recorded once. This chain uses TRBV9 with TRBJ1-1; 9 bases match TRBD1. Germline CDR1 and CDR2: SGDLS and YYNGEE. This CDR3 has 14 residues. The V segment lost 4 bases and the J segment 1 base; nucleotides outside the gene matches: 2. CDR3 protein: CASSLGQGNTEAFF. In nucleotides, the CDR3 is TGTGCCAGCAGCCTGGGACAGGGGAACACTGAAGCTTTCTTT.

The chain is built from TRBV7-9 and TRBJ2-3; possibly TRBD2 for D (5 bases). The V and J ends lost 8 bases and 2 bases respectively, with 14 bases between them. Germline CDR1 SEHNR, CDR2 FQNEAQ (reference sequence). CDR3 size: 14 residues. The CDR3 DNA is TGTGCCAGCCATCAGGACTTGGACACAGATACGCAGTATTTT. Translating gives CASHQDLDTDTQYF.

The rearrangement links TRBV6-1 to TRBJ2-7; D not certain. The V gene lost 6 bases and the J gene lost 4 bases, with 19 bases spanning the gap. CDR1 MNHNS and CDR2 SASEGT come from the germline V gene. The CDR3 runs to 15 residues. The CDR3 nucleotides are TGTGCCAGCAGAGATGAGTCTGGGCCCCGTTACGAGCAGTACTTC. This encodes CASRDESGPRYEQYF.

The chain links TRBV30 to TRBJ2-5; TRBD2 agrees at 12 bases. The V segment lost 3 bases and the J segment 4 bases; nucleotides outside the gene matches: 6. This CDR3 comprises 15 residues. CDR1 and CDR2 (germline): GTSNPN, SVGIG (reference sequence). This CDR3 is CAWSSGLAGRETQYF. In nucleotides, the CDR3 is TGTGCCTGGAGCTCCGGACTAGCGGGACGAGAGACCCAGTACTTC.

The chain uses TRBV30 and TRBJ1-1, with D unresolved. CDR1 is GTSNPN, CDR2 SVGIG, per germline (reference sequence). The CDR3 loop spans 11 amino acids. Trimming stripped 4 bases from V and 6 bases from J, with 9 bases between. The CDR3: CAWNPVAEAFF. CDR3 DNA: TGTGCCTGGAACCCGGTGGCTGAAGCTTTCTTT.

This chain connects TRBV18 to TRBJ2-2, with 10 bases identical to TRBD1. The germline V gene encodes CDR1 KGHSH and CDR2 LQKENI. With 6 bases clipped from V and 4 bases from J, the junction kept 8 bases outside the gene matches. The CDR3 sequence is 16 residues long. CDR3 sequence: CASSQDRGRVTGELFF. DNA for the CDR3: TGTGCCAGCTCTCAAGACAGGGGGCGAGTCACCGGGGAGCTGTTTTTT.

The J gene is TRBJ2-7, the V gene TRBV20-1, with unresolved D. The CDR3 sequence is 11 residues long. Germline values: CDR1 DFQATT, CDR2 SNEGSKA (reference sequence). The V end lost 3 bases, the J end lost 6 bases, and 9 bases lay between the germline ends. The CDR3: CSASSSSEQYF. Here the CDR3 DNA reads TGCAGTGCTAGTTCCTCTAGCGAGCAGTACTTC.

This chain links TRBV2 with TRBJ2-2; no firm D call. With 2 bases removed from V and 0 bases from J, the gap between germline ends came to 10 bases. This CDR3 is built from 16 residues. Per germline, CDR1 SNHLY and CDR2 FYNNEI. CDR3 loop: CASSEFVASNTGELFF. For the CDR3, the DNA is TGTGCCAGCAGTGAATTTGTAGCTTCGAACACCGGGGAGCTGTTTTTT.

The chain uses TRBV7-2 and TRBJ2-7; 8 bases match TRBD1. J was trimmed by 1 base and V by 5 bases; bases with no gene match: 10. Germline V gene lookup returns CDR1 SGHTA and CDR2 FQGNSA. The CDR3 spans 16 residues. The CDR3 protein is CASSPRQGRLSYEQYF. In DNA form, the CDR3 reads TGTGCCAGCAGCCCCCGACAGGGGCGTCTTTCCTACGAGCAGTACTTC.

The rearrangement links TRBV28 to TRBJ2-5; D may be TRBD2 (6 bases). CDR1 MDHEN and CDR2 SYDVKM come from the germline V gene. The CDR3 is made up of 15 amino acids. V dropped 2 bases and J dropped 5 bases, with 15 bases sitting between them. The DNA of the CDR3 is TGTGCCAGCAGTTTAGAGGAGGGAGCGAGGGAGACCCAGTACTTC. Protein product: CASSLEEGARETQYF.

This clone has only one observation. The V call is TRBV15, the J call TRBJ2-7; D possibly corresponds to TRBD1 (6 bases). There are 14 residues in the CDR3. CDR1 is LNHNV, CDR2 YYDKDF, per germline (reference sequence). V lost 3 bases to trimming and J lost 0 bases, with 9 bases between them. In nucleotides, the CDR3 is TGTGCCACCAGCAGGCGACAGGACTCCTACGAGCAGTACTTC. Translation: CATSRRQDSYEQYF.

This chain joins TRBV28 and TRBJ1-1, with a weak D call TRBD1 (5 bases). The V end lost 8 bases, the J end lost 9 bases, and 22 bases lay between the germline ends. Germline V gene data show CDR1 as MDHEN and CDR2 as SYDVKM. This CDR3 comprises 14 residues. CDR3 DNA sequence: TGTGCCAGCGGCCAATTCCGAGACAGTCGCAAAGCTTTCTTT. Translation: CASGQFRDSRKAFF.